Listed here are 6 T cell receptor beta chains from one sample, sequenced in a study of glioma-infiltrating T cells. Amplification of TCR alpha and beta CDR3 regions from RNA used iRepertoire nested multiplex PCR. TCRdb reanalysed the multiplex PCR reads using MiXCR and keeps one entry per CDR3 protein. Of roughly 120,000 distinct CDR3 sequences in the sample, roughly 25% were seen once. What was sequenced was glioma tissue, nonneoplastic brain tissue, or PBMCs (not recorded which). The receptors here all came from a human donor with low-grade glioma or glioblastoma, undergoing nonglioma brain surgery, or in good health (not recorded which).

As for this clonotype: A much bigger clone sits one base away, suggesting this may be a read error. No conserved phenylalanine or tryptophan ends this CDR3, so it is likely a read error. The chain recombines TRBV10-2 with TRBJ2-7; D is undetermined. Per germline, CDR1 WSHSY and CDR2 SAAADI. There are 10 residues in the CDR3. The V end was cut by 3 bases, the J end by 9 bases, with 6 bases between. The CDR3 DNA is TGCGCCAGCAGTGATAATCGGCAGTACCTC. It encodes CASSDNRQYL.

This clonotype was counted ten times or more. The genes are TRBV19 and TRBJ1-1; perhaps TRBD1 as D (5 bases). The CDR3 totals 12 residues. The germline CDR1 and CDR2 sequences are LNHDA and SQIVND (reference sequence). V lost 10 bases and J lost 1, with 10 bases in between. In nucleotides, the CDR3 is TGTGCCACCCAAAGGGGGAACACTGAAGCTTTCTTT. The encoded protein is CATQRGNTEAFF.

This clonotype was counted ten times or more. The chain recombines TRBV7-9 with TRBJ2-2, with TRBD2 matching 12 bases. Germline assignment: CDR1 SEHNR and CDR2 FQNEAQ (reference sequence). V lost 1 base and J lost 6; bases outside the gene matches: 0. There are 15 residues in the CDR3. The CDR3 loop is CASSLGLAGAGELFF. The CDR3 nucleotides read TGTGCCAGCAGCTTAGGACTAGCGGGAGCCGGGGAGCTGTTTTTT.

A single count supports this clonotype. A much more abundant neighbour one base away suggests this may be a read error. The chain joins TRBV7-2 to TRBJ1-2; maybe TRBD1 (5 bases). This CDR3 comprises 14 residues. CDR1 SGHTA and CDR2 FQGNSA come from the germline V gene. The CDR3 region has the DNA TGTGCCAGCAGCTTGCCCCCACGGGACTATGGCCACACCTTC. As protein: CASSLPPRDYGHTF.

The sample holds a few counts of this clonotype. This chain uses TRBV13 with TRBJ2-5, with 9 bases fitting TRBD2. Germline loops: CDR1 PRHDT, CDR2 FYEKMQ (reference sequence). J was trimmed by 2 bases and V by 5 bases; bases with no gene match: 15. The CDR3 spans 18 residues. CDR3 region: CASSPRECSGRHQETQYF. CDR3 in DNA: TGTGCCAGCAGCCCCCGAGAGTGCAGCGGGAGGCATCAAGAGACCCAGTACTTC. Complete variable domain (other parts from reference TRBV13 and TRBJ2-5): AAGVIQSPRHLIKEKRETATLKCYPIPRHDTVYWYQQGPGQDPQFLISFYEKMQSDKGSIPDRFSAQQFSDYHSELNMSSLELGDSALYFCASSPRECSGRHQETQYFGPGTRLLVL.

This clonotype was picked up a small number of times. A much bigger clone sits one base away, suggesting this may be a read error. V usage is TRBV4-1 and J usage is TRBJ2-1; possibly TRBD2 for D (7 bases). Trimming pared 2 bases from V and 12 bases from J, leaving 14 bases between. Germline V CDR1 and CDR2: MGHRA, YSYEKL. This CDR3 has 13 amino acids. The CDR3 DNA reads as TGCGCCAGCAGCCAACTAGGGGGGGCCGTGCAGTTCTTC. Protein: CASSQLGGAVQFF.